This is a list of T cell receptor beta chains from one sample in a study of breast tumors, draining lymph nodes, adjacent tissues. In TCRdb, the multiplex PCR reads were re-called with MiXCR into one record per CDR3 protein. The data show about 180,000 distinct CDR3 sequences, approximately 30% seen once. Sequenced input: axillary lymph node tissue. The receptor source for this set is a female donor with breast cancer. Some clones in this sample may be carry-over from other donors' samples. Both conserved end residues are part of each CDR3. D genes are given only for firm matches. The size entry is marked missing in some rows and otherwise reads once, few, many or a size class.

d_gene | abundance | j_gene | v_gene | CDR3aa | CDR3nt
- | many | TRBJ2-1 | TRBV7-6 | CASSLGLPYNEQFF | TGTGCCAGCAGCTTGGGCCTCCCCTACAATGAGCAGTTCTTC
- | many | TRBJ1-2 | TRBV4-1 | CASSQQGMEGGYGYTF | TGCGCCAGCAGCCAACAGGGGATGGAGGGGGGCTATGGCTACACCTTC
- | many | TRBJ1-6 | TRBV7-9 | CASSLPGPPSPLHF | TGTGCCAGCAGCCTCCCGGGGCCTCCATCACCCCTCCACTTT
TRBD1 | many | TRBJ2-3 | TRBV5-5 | CASSRDRVGTDTQYF | TGTGCCAGCAGCCGGGACAGGGTTGGCACAGATACGCAGTATTTT
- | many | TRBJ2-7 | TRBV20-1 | CSARDNYEQYF | TGCAGTGCTAGGGACAACTACGAGCAGTACTTC
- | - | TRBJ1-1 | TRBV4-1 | CASSQEVGTPNTEAFF | TGCGCCAGCAGCCAAGAAGTCGGGACGCCGAACACTGAAGCTTTCTTT
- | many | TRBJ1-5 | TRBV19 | CASSMGGVVQPQHF | TGTGCCAGTAGTATGGGAGGGGTTGTTCAGCCCCAGCATTTT
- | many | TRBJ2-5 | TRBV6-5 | CASSRTVGETQYF | TGTGCCAGCAGTCGGACGGTGGGCGAGACCCAGTACTTC
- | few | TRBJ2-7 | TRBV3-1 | CASSQDPLGYYEQYF | TGTGCCAGCAGCCAAGACCCTCTTGGCTACTACGAGCAGTACTTC
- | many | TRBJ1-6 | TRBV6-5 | CASSPSSFSSYNSPLHF | TGTGCCAGCAGCCCCTCGTCATTTAGCTCCTATAATTCACCCCTCCACTTT
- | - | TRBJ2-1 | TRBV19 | CASSIVPGTHEQFF | TGTGCCAGTAGTATAGTCCCCGGGACCCACGAGCAGTTCTTC
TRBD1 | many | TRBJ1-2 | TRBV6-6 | CASNQDGTDQINYGYTF | TGTGCCAGCAATCAAGACGGGACAGACCAAATTAACTATGGCTACACCTTC
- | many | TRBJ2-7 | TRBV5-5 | CASSLRGGMAYEQYF | TGTGCCAGCAGCTTGCGGGGCGGAATGGCCTACGAGCAGTACTTC